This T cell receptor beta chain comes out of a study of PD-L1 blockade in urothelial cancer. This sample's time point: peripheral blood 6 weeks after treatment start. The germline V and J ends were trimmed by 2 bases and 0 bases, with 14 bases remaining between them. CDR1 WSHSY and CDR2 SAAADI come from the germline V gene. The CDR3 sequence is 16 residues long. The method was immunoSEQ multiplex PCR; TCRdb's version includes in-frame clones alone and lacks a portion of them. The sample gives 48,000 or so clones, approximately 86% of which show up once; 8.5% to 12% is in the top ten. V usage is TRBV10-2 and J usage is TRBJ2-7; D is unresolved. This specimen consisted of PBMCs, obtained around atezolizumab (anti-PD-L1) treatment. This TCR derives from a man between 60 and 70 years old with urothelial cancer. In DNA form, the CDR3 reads TGCGCCAGCAGTGAGGGAGCTGAAAGGAGCTCCTACGAGCAGTACTTC. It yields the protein CASSEGAERSSYEQYF.